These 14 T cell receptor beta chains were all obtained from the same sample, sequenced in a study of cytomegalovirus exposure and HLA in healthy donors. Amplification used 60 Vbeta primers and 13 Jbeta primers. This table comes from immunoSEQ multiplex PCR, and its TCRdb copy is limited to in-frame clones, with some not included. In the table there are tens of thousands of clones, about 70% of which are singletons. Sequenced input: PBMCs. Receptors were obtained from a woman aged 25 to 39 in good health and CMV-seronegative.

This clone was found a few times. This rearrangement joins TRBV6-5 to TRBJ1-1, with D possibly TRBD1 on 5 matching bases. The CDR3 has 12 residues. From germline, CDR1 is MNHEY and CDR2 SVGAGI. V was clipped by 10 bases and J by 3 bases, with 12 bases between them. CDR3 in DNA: TGTGCCACCCTAGGGGTGGACACTGAAGCTTTCTTT. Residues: CATLGVDTEAFF.

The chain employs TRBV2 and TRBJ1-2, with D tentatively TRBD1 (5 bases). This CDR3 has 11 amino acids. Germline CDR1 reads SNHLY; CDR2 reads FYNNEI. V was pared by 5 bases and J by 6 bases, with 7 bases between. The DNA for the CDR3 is TGTGCCAGCAGTCCCAGGGATGGCTACACCTTC. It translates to CASSPRDGYTF.

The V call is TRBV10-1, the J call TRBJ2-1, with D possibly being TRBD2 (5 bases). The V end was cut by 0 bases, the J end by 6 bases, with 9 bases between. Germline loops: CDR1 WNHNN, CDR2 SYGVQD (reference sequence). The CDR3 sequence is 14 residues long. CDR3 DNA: TGCGCCAGCAGTGAGTCGTCCGGGATCAATGAGCAGTTCTTC. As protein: CASSESSGINEQFF.

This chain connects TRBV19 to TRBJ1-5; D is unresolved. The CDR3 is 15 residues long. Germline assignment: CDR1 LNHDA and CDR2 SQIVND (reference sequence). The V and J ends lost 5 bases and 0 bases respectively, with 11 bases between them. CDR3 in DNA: TGTGCCAGTAGTTTCCGAGGGTTTAGCAATCAGCCCCAGCATTTT. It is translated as CASSFRGFSNQPQHF. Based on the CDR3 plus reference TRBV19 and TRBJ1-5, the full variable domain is DGGITQSPKYLFRKEGQNVTLSCEQNLNHDAMYWYRQDPGQGLRLIYYSQIVNDFQKGDIAEGYSVSREKKESFPLTVTSAQKNPTAFYLCASSFRGFSNQPQHFGDGTRLSIL.

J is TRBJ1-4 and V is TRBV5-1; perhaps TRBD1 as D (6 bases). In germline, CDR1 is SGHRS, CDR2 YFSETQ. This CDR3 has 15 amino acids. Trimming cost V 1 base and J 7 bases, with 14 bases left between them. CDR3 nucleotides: TGCGCCAGCAGCTTGAGCGGGGGGCGCTTTGAAAAACTGTTTTTT. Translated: CASSLSGGRFEKLFF.

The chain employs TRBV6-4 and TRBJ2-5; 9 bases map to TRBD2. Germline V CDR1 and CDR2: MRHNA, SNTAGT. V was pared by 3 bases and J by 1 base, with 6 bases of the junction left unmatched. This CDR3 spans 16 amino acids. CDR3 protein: CASSEGSGSAQETQYF. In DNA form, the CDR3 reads TGTGCCAGCAGTGAAGGTAGCGGGAGCGCCCAAGAGACCCAGTACTTC.

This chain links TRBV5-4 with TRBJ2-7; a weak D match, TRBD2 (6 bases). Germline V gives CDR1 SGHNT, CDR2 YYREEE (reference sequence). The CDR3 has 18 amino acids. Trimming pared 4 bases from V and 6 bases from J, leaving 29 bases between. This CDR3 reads CASSQDQEGTIPTREQYF. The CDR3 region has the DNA TGTGCCAGCAGCCAAGATCAGGAGGGGACCATCCCTACGCGCGAGCAGTACTTC.

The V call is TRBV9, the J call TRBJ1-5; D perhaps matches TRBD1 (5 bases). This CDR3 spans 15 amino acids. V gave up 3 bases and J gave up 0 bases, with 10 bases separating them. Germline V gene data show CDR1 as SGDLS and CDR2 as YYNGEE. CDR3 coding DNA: TGTGCCAGCAGCGAGGACGGACATAGCAATCAGCCCCAGCATTTT. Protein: CASSEDGHSNQPQHF.

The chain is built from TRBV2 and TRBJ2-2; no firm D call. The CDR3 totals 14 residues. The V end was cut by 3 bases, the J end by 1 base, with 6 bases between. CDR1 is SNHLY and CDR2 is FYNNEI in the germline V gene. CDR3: CASSDTVNTGELFF. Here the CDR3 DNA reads TGTGCCAGCAGTGATACAGTGAACACCGGGGAGCTGTTTTTT.

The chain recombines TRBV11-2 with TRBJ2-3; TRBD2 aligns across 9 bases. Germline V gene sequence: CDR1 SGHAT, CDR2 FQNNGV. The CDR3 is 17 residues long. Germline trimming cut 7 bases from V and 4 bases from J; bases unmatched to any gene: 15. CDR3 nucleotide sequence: TGTGCCAGCACCGAGTCCCCAGGCGGGGGGGCCTCAGATACGCAGTATTTT. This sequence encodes CASTESPGGGASDTQYF.

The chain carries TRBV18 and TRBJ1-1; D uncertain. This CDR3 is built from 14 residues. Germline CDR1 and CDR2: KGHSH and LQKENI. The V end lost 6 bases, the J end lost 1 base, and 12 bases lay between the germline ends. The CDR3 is CASSPPPPNTEAFF. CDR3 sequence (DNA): TGTGCCAGCTCCCCTCCTCCCCCGAACACTGAAGCTTTCTTT.

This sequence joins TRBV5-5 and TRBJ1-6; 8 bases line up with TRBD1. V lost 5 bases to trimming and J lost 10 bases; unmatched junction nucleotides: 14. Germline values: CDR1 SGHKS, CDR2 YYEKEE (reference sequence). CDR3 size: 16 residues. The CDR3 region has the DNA TGTGCCAGCAGATTATTTTCCGGGACAGGCAGATCACCCCTCCACTTT. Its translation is CASRLFSGTGRSPLHF.

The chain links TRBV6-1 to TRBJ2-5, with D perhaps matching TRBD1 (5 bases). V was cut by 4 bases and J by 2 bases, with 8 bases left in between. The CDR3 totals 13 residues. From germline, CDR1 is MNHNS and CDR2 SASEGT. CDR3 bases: TGTGCCAGCAGTGGGCAGGGACAAGAGACCCAGTACTTC. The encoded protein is CASSGQGQETQYF.

The CDR3 sequence: CANRDRAYNEQFF. Written as DNA, the CDR3 is TGCGCCAACCGGGACAGGGCCTACAATGAGCAGTTCTTC. The V gene is TRBV5-1, the J gene TRBJ2-1, with 9 bases matching TRBD1. CDR3 length equals 13 residues. CDR1 and CDR2 from the germline V gene are SGHRS and YFSETQ. The junction had 3 bases not matched to a gene; V was cut back by 9 bases and J by 2 bases.